The T cell receptor beta chain under discussion was sequenced for a study of ipilimumab plus nivolumab after autologous stem cell transplantation. Patients got 3 mg/kg IV nivolumab weeks 1, 4, 7, 10, then biweekly through week 26. The CDR3 is 16 amino acids. Germline values: CDR1 SGDLS, CDR2 YYNGEE. The V end lost 3 bases, the J end lost 5 bases, and 17 bases lay between the germline ends. Clones were sequenced by immunoSEQ multiplex PCR, and TCRdb holds only the in-frame ones, with some missing. The data contain about 3,500 clones, roughly 90% of them singletons. The material was PBMCs, obtained in a trial of ipilimumab plus nivolumab as post-transplant consolidation. V is TRBV9 and J is TRBJ1-4; no clear D gene. The clonotype comes from a male donor with multiple myeloma. The CDR3 loop reads CASSGSNGRLNEKLFF. CDR3 sequence (DNA): TGTGCCAGCAGCGGGAGTAATGGACGGTTAAATGAAAAACTGTTTTTT. The whole variable domain, filled in from reference TRBV9 and TRBJ1-4, reads DSGVTQTPKHLITATGQRVTLRCSPRSGDLSVYWYQQSLDQGLQFLIQYYNGEERAKGNILERFSAQQFPDLHSELNLSSLELGDSALYFCASSGSNGRLNEKLFFGSGTQLSVL.